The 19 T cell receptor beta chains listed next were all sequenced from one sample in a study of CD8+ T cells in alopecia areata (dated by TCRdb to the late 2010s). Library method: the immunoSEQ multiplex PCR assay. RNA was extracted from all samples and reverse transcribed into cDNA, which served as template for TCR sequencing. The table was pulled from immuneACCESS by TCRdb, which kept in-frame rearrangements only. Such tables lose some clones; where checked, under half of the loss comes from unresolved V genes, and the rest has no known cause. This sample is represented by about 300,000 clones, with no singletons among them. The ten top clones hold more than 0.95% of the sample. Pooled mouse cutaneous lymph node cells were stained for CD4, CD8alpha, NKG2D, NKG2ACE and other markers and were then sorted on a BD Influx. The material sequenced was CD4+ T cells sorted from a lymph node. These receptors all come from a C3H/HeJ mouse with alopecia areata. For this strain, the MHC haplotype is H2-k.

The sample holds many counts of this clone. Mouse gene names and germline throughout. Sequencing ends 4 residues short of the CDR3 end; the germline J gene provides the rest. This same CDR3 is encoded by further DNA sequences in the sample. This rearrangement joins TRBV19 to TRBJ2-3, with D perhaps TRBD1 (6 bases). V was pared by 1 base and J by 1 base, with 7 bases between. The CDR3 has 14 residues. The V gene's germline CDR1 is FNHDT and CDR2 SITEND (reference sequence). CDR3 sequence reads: CASSINRGAETLYF. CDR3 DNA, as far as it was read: TGTGCCAGCAGTATAAACAGGGGTGCAGAA.

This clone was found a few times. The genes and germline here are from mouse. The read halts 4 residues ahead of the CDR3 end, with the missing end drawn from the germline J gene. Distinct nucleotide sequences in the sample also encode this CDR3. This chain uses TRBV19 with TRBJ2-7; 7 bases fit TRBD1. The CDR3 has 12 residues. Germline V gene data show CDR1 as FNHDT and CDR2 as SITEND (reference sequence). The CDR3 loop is CASSPTGYEQYF. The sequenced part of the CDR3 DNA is TGTGCCAGCAGTCCGACAGGGTAT.

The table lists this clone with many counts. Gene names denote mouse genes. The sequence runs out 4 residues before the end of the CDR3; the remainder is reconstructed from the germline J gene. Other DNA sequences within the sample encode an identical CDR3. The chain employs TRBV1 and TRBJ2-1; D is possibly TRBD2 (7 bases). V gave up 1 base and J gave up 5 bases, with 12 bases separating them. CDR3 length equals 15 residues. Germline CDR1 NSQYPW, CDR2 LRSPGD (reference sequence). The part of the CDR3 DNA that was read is TGCACCTGCAGTGCAGGAGGGGGGCTGGATGCT. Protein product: CTCSAGGGLDA. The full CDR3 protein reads CTCSAGGGLDAEQFF. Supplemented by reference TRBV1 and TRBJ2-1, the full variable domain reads VTLLEQNPRWRLVPRGQAVNLRCILKNSQYPWMSWYQQDLQKQLQWLFTLRSPGDKEVKSLPGADYLATRVTDTELRLQVANMSQGRTLYCTCSAGGGLDAEQFFGPGTRLTVL.

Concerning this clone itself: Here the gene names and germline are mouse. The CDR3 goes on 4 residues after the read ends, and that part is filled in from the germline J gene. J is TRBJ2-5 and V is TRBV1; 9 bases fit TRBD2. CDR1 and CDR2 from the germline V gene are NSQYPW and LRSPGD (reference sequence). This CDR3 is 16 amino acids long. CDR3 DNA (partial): TGCACCTGCAGTGCAGATCGGTGGGGGGGCGCGGAC. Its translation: CTCSADRWGGAD. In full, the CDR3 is CTCSADRWGGADTQYF.

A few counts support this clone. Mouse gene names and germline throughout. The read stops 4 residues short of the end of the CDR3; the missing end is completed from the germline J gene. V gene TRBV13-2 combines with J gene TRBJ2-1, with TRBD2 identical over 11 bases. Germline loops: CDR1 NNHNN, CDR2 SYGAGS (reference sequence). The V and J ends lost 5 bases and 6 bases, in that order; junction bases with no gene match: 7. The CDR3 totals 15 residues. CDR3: CASGRGGLGVAEQFF. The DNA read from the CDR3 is TGTGCCAGCGGGAGGGGGGGACTGGGGGTTGCT.

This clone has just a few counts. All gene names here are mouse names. This CDR3 reads CTCSGTGGESYEQYF. Partial CDR3 DNA: TGCACCTGCAGTGGAACTGGGGGGGAATCATAT. The V call is TRBV1, the J call TRBJ2-7, with 10 bases matching TRBD2. The read finishes 4 residues shy of the CDR3 end, and the germline J gene is used to complete it. Germline loops: CDR1 NSQYPW, CDR2 LRSPGD (reference sequence). The CDR3 totals 15 residues.

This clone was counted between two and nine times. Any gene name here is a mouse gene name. The CDR3 DNA, read in part, is TGTGCCAGCAGTGCCTCGAGGGGAAACACA. Translating gives CASSASRGNT. The full CDR3 protein is CASSASRGNTEVFF. V gene TRBV13-3 combines with J gene TRBJ1-1; TRBD1 might be the D (5 bases). The read finishes 4 residues shy of the CDR3 end, and the germline J gene is used to complete it. The CDR3 is made up of 14 amino acids. The V end lost 3 bases, the J end lost 1 base, and 10 bases lay between the germline ends. Germline CDR1 reads NNHDY; CDR2 reads SYVADS.

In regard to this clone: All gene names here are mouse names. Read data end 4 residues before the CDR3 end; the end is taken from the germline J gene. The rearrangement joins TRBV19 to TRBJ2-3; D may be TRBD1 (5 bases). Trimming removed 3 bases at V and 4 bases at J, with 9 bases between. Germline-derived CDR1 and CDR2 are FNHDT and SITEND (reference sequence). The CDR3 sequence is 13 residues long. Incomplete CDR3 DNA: TGTGCCAGCAGTACCCGGACAACAGAA. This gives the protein CASSTRTTE. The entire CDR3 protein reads CASSTRTTETLYF.

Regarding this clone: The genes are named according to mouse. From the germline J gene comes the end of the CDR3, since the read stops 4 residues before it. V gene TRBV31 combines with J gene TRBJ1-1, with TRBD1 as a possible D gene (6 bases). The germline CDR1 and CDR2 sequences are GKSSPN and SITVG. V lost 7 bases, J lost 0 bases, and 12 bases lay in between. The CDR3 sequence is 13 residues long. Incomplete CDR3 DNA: TGTGCCTCCATCAGGGGTGCAAACACA. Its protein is CASIRGANT. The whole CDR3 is CASIRGANTEVFF.

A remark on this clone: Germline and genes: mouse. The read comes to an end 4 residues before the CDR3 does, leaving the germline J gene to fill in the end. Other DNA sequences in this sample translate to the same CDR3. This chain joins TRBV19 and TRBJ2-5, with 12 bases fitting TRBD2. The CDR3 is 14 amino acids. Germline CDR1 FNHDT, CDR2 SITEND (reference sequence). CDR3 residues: CASSRDWGEDTQYF. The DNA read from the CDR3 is TGTGCCAGCAGCAGGGACTGGGGGGAAGAC.

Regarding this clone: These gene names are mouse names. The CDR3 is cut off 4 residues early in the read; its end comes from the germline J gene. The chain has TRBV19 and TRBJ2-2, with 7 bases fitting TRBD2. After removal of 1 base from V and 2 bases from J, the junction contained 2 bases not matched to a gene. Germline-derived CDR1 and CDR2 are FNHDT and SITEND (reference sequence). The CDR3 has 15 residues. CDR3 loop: CASSITGDNTGQLYF. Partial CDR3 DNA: TGTGCCAGCAGTATAACTGGGGATAACACCGGG.

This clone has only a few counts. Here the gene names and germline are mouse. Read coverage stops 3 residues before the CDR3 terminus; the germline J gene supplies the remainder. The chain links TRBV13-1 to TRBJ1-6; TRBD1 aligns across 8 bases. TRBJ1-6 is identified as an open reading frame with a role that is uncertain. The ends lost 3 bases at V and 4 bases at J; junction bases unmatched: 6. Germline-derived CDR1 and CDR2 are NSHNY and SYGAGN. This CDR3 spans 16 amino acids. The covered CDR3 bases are TGTGCCAGCAGTGCCTCCCGGGACAGGTATAATTCGCCC. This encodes CASSASRDRYNSP. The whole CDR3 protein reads CASSASRDRYNSPLYF.

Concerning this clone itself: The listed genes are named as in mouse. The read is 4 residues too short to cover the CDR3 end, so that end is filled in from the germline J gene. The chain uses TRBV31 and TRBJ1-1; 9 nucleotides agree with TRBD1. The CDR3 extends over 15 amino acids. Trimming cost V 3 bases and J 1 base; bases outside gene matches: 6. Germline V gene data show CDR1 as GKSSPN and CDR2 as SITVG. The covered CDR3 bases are TGTGCCTGGAGATCCCCGGGACAGGGGAACACA. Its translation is CAWRSPGQGNT. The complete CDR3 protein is CAWRSPGQGNTEVFF. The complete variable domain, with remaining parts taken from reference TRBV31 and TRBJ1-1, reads AQTIHQWPVAEIKAVGSPLSLGCTIKGKSSPNLYWYWQATGGTLQQLFYSITVGQVESVVQLNLSASRPKDDQFILSTEKLLLSHSGFYLCAWRSPGQGNTEVFFGKGTRLTVV.

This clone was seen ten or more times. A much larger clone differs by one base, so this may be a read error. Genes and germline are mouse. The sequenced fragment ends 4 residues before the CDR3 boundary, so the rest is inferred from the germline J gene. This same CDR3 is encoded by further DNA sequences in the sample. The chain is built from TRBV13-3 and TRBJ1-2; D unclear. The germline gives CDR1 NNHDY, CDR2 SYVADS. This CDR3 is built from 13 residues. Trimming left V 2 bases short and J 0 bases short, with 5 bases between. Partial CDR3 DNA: TGTGCCAGCAGTGAGAGGGCAAACTCC. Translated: CASSERANS. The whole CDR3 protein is CASSERANSDYTF.

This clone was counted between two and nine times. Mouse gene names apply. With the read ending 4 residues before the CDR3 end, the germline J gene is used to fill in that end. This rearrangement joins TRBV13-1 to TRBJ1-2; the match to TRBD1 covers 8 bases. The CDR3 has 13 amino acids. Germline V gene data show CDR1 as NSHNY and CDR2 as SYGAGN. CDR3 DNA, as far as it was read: TGTGCCAGCAGTGACTGGGACAGGATC. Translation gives CASSDWDRI. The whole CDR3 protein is CASSDWDRIDYTF.

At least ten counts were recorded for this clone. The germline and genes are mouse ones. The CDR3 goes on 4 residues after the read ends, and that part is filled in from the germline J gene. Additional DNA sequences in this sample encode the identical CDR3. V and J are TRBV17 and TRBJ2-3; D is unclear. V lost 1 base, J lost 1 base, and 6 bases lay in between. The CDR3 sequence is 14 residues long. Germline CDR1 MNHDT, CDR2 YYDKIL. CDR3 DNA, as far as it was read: TGTGCTAGCAGTAGAGGGCAGGGTGCAGAA. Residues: CASSRGQGAE. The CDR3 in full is CASSRGQGAETLYF.

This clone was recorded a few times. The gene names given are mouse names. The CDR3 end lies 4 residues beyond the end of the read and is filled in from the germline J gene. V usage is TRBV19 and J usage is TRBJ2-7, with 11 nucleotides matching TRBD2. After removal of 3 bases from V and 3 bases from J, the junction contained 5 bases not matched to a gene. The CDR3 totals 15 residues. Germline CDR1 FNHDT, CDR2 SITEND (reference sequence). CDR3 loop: CASSKSLGGLYEQYF. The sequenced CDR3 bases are TGTGCCAGCAGTAAATCACTGGGGGGGCTCTAT. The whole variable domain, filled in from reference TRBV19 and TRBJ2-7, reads GGIITQTPKFLIGQEGQKLTLKCQQNFNHDTMYWYRQDSGKGLRLIYYSITENDLQKGDLSEGYDASREKKSSFSLTVTSAQKNEMAVFLCASSKSLGGLYEQYFGPGTRLTVL.

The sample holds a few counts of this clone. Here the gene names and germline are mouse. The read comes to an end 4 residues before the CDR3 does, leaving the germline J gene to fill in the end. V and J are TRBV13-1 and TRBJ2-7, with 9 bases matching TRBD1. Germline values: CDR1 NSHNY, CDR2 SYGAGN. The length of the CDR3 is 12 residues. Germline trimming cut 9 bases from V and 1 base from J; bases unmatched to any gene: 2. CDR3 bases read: TGTGCCACCGGGACAGGGTCCTAT. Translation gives CATGTGSY. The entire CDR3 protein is CATGTGSYEQYF.

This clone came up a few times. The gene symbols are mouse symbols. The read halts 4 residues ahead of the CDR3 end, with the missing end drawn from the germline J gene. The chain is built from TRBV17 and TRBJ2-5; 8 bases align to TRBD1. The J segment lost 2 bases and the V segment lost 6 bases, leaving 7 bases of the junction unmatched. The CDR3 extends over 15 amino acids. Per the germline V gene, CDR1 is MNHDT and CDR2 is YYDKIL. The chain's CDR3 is CASSRRQGFQDTQYF. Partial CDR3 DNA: TGTGCTAGCAGCCGAAGACAGGGGTTCCAAGAC.